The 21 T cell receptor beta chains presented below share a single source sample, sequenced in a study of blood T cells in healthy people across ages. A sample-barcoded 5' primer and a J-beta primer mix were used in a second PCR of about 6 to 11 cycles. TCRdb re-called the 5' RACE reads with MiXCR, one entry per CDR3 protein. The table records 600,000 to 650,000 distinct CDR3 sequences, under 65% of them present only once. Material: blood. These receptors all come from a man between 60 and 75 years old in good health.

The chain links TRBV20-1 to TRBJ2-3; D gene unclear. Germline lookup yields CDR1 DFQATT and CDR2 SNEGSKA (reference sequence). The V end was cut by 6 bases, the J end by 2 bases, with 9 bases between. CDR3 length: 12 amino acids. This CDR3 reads CSAPLATDTQYF. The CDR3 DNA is TGCAGTGCGCCTCTGGCCACAGATACGCAGTATTTT.

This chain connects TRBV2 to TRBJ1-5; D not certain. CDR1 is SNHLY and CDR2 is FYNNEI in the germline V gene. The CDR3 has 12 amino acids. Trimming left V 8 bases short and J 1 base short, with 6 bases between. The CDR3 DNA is TGTGCCAGCCATGTCAGCAATCAGCCCCAGCATTTT. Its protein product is CASHVSNQPQHF.

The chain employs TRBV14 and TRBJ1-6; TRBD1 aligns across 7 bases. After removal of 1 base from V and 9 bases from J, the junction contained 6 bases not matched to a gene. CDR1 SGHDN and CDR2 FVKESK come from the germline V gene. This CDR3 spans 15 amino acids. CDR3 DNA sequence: TGTGCCAGCAGCCAAGCGACAGGGTTGGGTTCACCCCTCCACTTT. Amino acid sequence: CASSQATGLGSPLHF.

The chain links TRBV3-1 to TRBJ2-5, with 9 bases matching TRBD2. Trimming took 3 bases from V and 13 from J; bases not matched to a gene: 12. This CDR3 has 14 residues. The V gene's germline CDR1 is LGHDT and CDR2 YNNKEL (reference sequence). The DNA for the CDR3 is TGTGCCAGCAGCCAGGGACTAGCTTATACAGCGCGGTACTTC. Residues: CASSQGLAYTARYF.

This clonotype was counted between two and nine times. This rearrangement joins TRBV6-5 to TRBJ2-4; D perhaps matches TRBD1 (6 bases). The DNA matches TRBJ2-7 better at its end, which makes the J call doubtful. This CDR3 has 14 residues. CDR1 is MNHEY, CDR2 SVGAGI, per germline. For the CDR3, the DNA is TGTGCCAGCAGAAGCGTGGACAGATCCTACGAGCAGTACTTC. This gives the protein CASRSVDRSYEQYF.

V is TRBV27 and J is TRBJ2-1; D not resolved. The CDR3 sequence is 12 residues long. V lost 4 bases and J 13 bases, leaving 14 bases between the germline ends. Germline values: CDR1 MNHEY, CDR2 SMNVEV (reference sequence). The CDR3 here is CASSWTQETQFF. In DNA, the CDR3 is TGTGCCAGCAGTTGGACCCAAGAGACCCAGTTCTTC.

CDR3: CASSQAASGGSGEQYF. The CDR3 DNA is TGCGCCAGCAGCCAAGCGGCTAGCGGGGGTTCGGGGGAGCAGTACTTC. The genes are TRBV4-1 and TRBJ2-7; 10 bases map to TRBD2. This CDR3 is 16 amino acids long. V trimming: 1 base; J trimming: 7 bases; junction bases outside the gene matches: 10. Germline V gives CDR1 MGHRA, CDR2 YSYEKL.

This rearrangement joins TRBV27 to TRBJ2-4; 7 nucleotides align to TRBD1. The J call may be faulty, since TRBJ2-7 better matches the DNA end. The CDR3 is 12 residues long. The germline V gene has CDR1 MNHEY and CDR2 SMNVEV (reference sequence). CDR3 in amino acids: CASSITGDEQYF. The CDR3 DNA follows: TGTGCCAGCAGTATAACAGGGGACGAGCAGTACTTC.

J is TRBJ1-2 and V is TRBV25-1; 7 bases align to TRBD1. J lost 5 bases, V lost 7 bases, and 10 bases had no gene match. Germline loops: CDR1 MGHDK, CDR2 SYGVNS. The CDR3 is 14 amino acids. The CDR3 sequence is CASTEAGGSYGYTF. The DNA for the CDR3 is TGTGCCAGCACCGAGGCAGGGGGTTCTTATGGCTACACCTTC.

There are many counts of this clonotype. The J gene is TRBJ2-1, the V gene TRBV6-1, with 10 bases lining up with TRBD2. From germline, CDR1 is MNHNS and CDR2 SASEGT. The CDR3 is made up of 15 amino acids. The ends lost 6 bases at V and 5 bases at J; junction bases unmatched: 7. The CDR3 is CASSYLAGADNEQFF. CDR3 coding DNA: TGTGCCAGCAGCTACCTAGCGGGGGCAGACAATGAGCAGTTCTTC.

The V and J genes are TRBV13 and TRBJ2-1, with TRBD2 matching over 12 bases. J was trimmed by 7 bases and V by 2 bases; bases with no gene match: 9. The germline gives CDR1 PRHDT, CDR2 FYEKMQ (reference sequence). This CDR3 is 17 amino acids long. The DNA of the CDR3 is TGTGCCAGCAGCTTAACTTCTAGCGGGGGGGCTTTTAATGAGCAGTTCTTC. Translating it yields CASSLTSSGGAFNEQFF.

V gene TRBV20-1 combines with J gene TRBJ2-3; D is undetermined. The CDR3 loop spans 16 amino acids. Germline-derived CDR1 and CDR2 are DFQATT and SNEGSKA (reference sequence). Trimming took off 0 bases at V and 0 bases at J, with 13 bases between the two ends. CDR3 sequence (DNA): TGCAGTGCTAGAGATCCGGCAGCGACGAGCACAGATACGCAGTATTTT. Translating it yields CSARDPAATSTDTQYF.

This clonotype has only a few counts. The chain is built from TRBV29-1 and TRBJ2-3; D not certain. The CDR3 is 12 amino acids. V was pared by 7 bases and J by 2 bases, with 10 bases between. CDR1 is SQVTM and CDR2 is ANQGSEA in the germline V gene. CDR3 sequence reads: CSAQTDTDTQYF. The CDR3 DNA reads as TGCAGCGCTCAAACGGACACAGATACGCAGTATTTT.

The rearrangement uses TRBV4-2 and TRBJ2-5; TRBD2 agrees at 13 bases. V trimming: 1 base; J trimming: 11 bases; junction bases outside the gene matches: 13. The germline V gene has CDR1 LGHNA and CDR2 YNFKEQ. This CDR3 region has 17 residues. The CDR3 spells CASSQGLAGGGYNEQYF. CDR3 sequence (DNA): TGTGCCAGCAGCCAAGGACTAGCGGGGGGCGGGTACAATGAGCAGTACTTC.

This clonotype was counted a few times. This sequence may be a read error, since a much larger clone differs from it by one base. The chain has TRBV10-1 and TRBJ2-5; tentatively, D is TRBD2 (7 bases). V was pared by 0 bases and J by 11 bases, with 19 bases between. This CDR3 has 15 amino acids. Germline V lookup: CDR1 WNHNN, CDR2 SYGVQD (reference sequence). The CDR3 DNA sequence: TGCGCCAGCAGTGAGTCGGGCGGGGGCATAGGTGAGCAGTACTTC. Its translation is CASSESGGGIGEQYF.

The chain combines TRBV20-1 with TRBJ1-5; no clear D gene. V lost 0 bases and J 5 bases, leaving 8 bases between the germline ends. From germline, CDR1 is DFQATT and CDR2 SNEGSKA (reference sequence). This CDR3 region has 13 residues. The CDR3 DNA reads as TGCAGTGCTAGAGATGAAGTCGATCAGCCCCAGCATTTT. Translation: CSARDEVDQPQHF.

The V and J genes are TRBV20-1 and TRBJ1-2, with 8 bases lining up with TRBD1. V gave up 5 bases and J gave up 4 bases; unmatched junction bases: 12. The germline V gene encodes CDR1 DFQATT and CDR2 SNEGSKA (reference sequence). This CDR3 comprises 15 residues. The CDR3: CSADTEGTGLYGYTF. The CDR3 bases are TGCAGTGCTGATACCGAGGGGACAGGCCTCTATGGCTACACCTTC.

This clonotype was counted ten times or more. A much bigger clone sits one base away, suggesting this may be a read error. The CDR3 loop is CASSKPVGTGGYEQYF. The CDR3 DNA reads as TGTGCCAGCAGCAAACCCGTCGGGACAGGGGGCTACGAGCAGTACTTC. V is TRBV21-1 and J is TRBJ2-7; the table's D call of TRBD1 was not tested on the DNA. TRBV21-1 represents a pseudogene. CDR3 length equals 16 residues.

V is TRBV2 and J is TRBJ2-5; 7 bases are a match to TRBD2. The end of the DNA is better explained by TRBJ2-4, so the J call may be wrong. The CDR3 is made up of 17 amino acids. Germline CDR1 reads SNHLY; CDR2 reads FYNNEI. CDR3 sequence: CASSERPGGVAKNIQYF. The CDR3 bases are TGTGCCAGCAGTGAAAGGCCGGGGGGTGTCGCCAAAAACATTCAGTACTTC.

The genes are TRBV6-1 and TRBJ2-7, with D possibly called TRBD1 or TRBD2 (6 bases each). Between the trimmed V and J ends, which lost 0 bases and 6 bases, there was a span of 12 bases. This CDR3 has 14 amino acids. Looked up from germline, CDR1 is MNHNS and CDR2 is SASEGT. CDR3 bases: TGTGCCAGCAGTGAAGCGGGGGGCGTGCGCGAGCAGTACTTC. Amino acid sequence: CASSEAGGVREQYF.

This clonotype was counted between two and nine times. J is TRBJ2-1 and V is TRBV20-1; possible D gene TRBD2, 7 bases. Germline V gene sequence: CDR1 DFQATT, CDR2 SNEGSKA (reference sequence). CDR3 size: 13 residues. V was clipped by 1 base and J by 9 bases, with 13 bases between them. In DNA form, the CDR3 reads TGCAGTGCTAGAGGGGGGGGGCCCCCTGAGCAGTTCTTC. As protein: CSARGGGPPEQFF.